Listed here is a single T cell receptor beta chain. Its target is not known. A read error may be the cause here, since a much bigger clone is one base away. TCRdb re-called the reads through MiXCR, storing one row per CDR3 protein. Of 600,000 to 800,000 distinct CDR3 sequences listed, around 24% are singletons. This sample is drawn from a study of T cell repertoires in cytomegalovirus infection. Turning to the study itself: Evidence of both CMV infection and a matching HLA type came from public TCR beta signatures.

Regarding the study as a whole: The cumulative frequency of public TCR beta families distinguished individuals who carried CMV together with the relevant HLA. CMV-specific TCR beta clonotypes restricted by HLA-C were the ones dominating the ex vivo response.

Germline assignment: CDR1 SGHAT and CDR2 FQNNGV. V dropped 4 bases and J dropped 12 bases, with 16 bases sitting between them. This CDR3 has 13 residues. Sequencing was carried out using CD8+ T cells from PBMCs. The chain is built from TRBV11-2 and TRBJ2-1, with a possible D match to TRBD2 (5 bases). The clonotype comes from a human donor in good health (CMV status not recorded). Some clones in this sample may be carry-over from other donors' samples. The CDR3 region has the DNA TGTGCCAGCAGCTCGCAGTCTCGGGGAGTGCAGTTCTTC. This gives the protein CASSSQSRGVQFF.